The source of this T cell receptor (beta chain) is a study of T cells in Graves' hyperthyroidism and ophthalmopathy. Germline V gene sequence: CDR1 SGDLS, CDR2 YYNGEE. The ends lost 3 bases at V and 5 bases at J; junction bases unmatched: 4. This CDR3 comprises 14 residues. What was amplified from RNA transcripts were TCR beta CDR3 regions. The TCR CDR3 first-round RT-PCR relied on the HTBI primer set. A single record per CDR3 protein comes from TCRdb applying MiXCR to the multiplex PCR reads. This table has approximately 700,000 distinct CDR3 sequences, about 45% appearing once. This clonotype was seen only a few times.

Sequencing was carried out using peripheral blood or thyroid tissue (not recorded which). This clonotype was sampled from an adult man with Graves' disease, either hyperthyroidism or ophthalmopathy (not recorded which). V usage is TRBV9 and J usage is TRBJ1-2, with 10 nucleotides matching TRBD1. CDR3 sequence reads: CASSGGTGEYGYTF. CDR3 sequence (DNA): TGTGCCAGCAGCGGAGGGACAGGGGAATATGGCTACACCTTC.